This record concerns one T cell receptor (beta chain) sequence. What it binds is not known. This sample was taken from a study of cytomegalovirus exposure and HLA in healthy donors. Whole-study context: Earlier results showed 90 million to 120 million unique TCR beta sequences derived from roughly 190 million T cells. Notes on the study in general: Fewer N-insertions (relative to the 666-donor mean) were reportedly seen in an Asian-associated ancestry cluster in a later analysis. Per published reports, the classifier diagnosed cytomegalovirus status with high specificity and sensitivity. The study labeled more than 150 TCR beta chains cytomegalovirus-associated.

PCR was performed using 60 Vbeta and 13 Jbeta primers. TCRdb keeps only in-frame clones here, not all; method: immunoSEQ multiplex PCR. The repertoire table contains fewer than 250,000 clones. CDR1 and CDR2 (germline): SGHVS, FQNEAQ. The CDR3 runs to 16 residues. V shed 2 bases and J shed 0 bases, with 11 bases lying between them. The chain is built from TRBV7-8 and TRBJ2-1; D might be TRBD2 (6 bases). Source material: PBMCs. This clonotype originated in a woman under 40 in good health and CMV-seropositive. The CDR3 loop is CASSLLAVSSYNEQFF. The DNA for the CDR3 is TGTGCCAGCAGCTTATTAGCGGTGAGCTCCTACAATGAGCAGTTCTTC.